The entry that follows covers one T cell receptor (beta chain) sequence. This CDR3 region has 18 residues. The V segment lost 4 bases and the J segment 0 bases; nucleotides outside the gene matches: 12. The germline V gene encodes CDR1 SGHRS and CDR2 YFSETQ. The source of the sample is a study of blood T cells in healthy people across ages. Combining a sample-barcoded 5' primer with a J-beta primer mix, a second PCR ran for about 6 to 11 cycles. Every single cDNA molecule received a tag from a template-switch adaptor with 12 random nucleotides. TCRdb analysed the 5' RACE reads with MiXCR anew, one entry per CDR3 protein. The sample carries approximately 780,000 distinct CDR3 sequences, roughly 26% recorded once. This sample also appeared in a second study, on T cells of mothers and their children. That work adds: Every mother produced more than 9.5 million TCR beta CDR3 reads, whereas every child provided several million. No T cell clones of persistent microchimeric origin were detected.

This chain links TRBV5-1 with TRBJ2-3, with 9 positions matching TRBD2. This receptor was taken from a boy aged 5-17 years in good health. The material sequenced was blood. The CDR3: CASSPGGAGGPSTDTQYF. CDR3 in DNA: TGCGCCAGCAGCCCCGGTGGCGCGGGGGGGCCTAGCACAGATACGCAGTATTTT.